This T cell receptor beta chain comes out of a study of patients and donors after allogeneic stem cell transplantation. This clonotype occurred a few times. This CDR3 spans 16 amino acids. CDR1 and CDR2 (germline): ENHRY, SYGVKD. With 7 bases clipped from V and 1 base from J, the junction kept 6 bases outside the gene matches. TCRdb independently ran MiXCR on the RT-PCR reads; one entry per CDR3 protein. This sample has some 160,000 distinct CDR3 sequences, with 20% to 25% found just once. The sequenced sample was blood, either unsorted or a sorted T cell fraction (not recorded which). The rearrangement links TRBV10-3 to TRBJ2-3; 12 bases match TRBD2. This TCR derives from a human donor who was either an allogeneic HSCT recipient or a stem cell or donor lymphocyte infusion donor (not recorded which). It is not recorded whose cells these are; they may come from a transplant donor. This CDR3 is CAITRRLAGGTDTQYF. CDR3 nucleotide sequence: TGTGCCATCACCCGAAGACTAGCGGGGGGCACAGATACGCAGTATTTT.